This T cell receptor beta chain was captured in a study of T cell changes during pregnancy in multiple sclerosis. Produced via immunoSEQ multiplex PCR; TCRdb's table is partial and in-frame only. Of some 16,000 clones detected, just under 85% appear once; the ten largest clones hold roughly 10%. V was pared by 6 bases and J by 1 base, with 2 bases of the junction left unmatched. Germline V CDR1 and CDR2: SGDLS, YYNGEE. This CDR3 region has 15 residues. This TCR was sampled from a female donor in good health, enrolled as a control in a pregnancy study. The rearrangement uses TRBV9 and TRBJ2-5, with 14 bases identical to TRBD2. The sample consisted of CD8+ T cells from peripheral blood mononuclear cells, taken in the second trimester of pregnancy. The CDR3 loop reads CASMGTSGGQETQYF. CDR3 sequence (DNA): TGTGCCAGCATGGGGACTAGCGGGGGCCAAGAGACCCAGTACTTC.